These T cell receptor beta chains were read from a single sample in a study of blood T cell repertoires in COVID-19. Assay used: immunoSEQ multiplex PCR; TCRdb lists only in-frame clones, some missing. This table has 150,000 to 200,000 clones, roughly 90% appearing once. The material sequenced was peripheral blood. These receptors were obtained from a man in his sixties with active or convalescent COVID-19. Both conserved end residues are part of each CDR3. The D gene is left open where the match is weak. Only some rows state a clone size, as once, few, many or a class for expanded clones.

v_call	d_call	j_call	clone_size	cdr3_aa	cdr3_nt
TRBV2	.	TRBJ1-2	.	CASSPREAPGNGYTF	TGTGCCAGCAGTCCCAGGGAGGCCCCCGGGAATGGCTACACCTTC
TRBV27	TRBD1	TRBJ2-7	.	CASSLDRGHAEQYF	TGTGCCAGCAGTTTAGACAGGGGGCATGCCGAGCAGTACTTC
TRBV15	TRBD1	TRBJ1-1	.	CATSRADRDTEAFF	TGTGCCACCAGCAGAGCCGACAGGGACACTGAAGCTTTCTTT
TRBV29-1	TRBD1	TRBJ1-1	.	CSARQGAFMNTEAFF	TGCAGCGCAAGACAGGGGGCATTTATGAACACTGAAGCTTTCTTT
TRBV5-1	.	TRBJ2-3	.	CASSLGAGGTSTDTQYF	TGCGCCAGCAGCTTGGGGGCAGGTGGGACTAGCACAGATACGCAGTATTTT
TRBV29-1	.	TRBJ1-1	.	CSVEPQGKGATEAFF	TGCAGCGTTGAGCCACAGGGAAAAGGGGCCACTGAAGCTTTCTTT
TRBV18	.	TRBJ1-5	.	CASSPQQNSNQPQHF	TGTGCCAGCTCACCACAACAAAATAGCAATCAGCCCCAGCATTTT
TRBV3-1/TRBV3-2	.	TRBJ2-7	once	CASSPNAGFSYEQYF	TGTGCCAGCAGCCCCAACGCGGGCTTTTCCTACGAGCAGTACTTC
TRBV19	.	TRBJ1-6	.	CASTADLPGSYNSPLHF	TGTGCCAGTACTGCCGACCTGCCGGGATCCTATAATTCACCCCTCCACTTT
TRBV7-8	.	TRBJ2-3	once	CASSPQWSITDTQYF	TGTGCCAGCAGCCCCCAATGGAGTATCACAGATACGCAGTATTTT
TRBV10-3	TRBD1	TRBJ1-1	once	CAISEPTGGHTEAFF	TGTGCCATCAGTGAGCCGACAGGGGGCCACACTGAAGCTTTCTTT
TRBV6-6	.	TRBJ1-3	.	CASKPGSATNTIYF	TGTGCCAGTAAACCCGGGTCAGCGACCAACACCATATATTTT
TRBV11-2	.	TRBJ1-4	.	CASSLGNREKLFF	TGTGCCAGCAGCTTAGGAAACAGGGAAAAACTGTTTTTT
TRBV5-1	.	TRBJ1-2	.	CASSLARGSAYGYTF	TGCGCCAGCAGCTTGGCTCGAGGGTCTGCCTATGGCTACACCTTC
TRBV6-1	.	TRBJ1-5	.	CASSEQVYSNQPQHF	TGTGCCAGCAGTGAACAGGTGTATAGCAATCAGCCCCAGCATTTT
TRBV2	.	TRBJ1-2	.	CASSEDPGLNYGYTF	TGTGCCAGCAGTGAAGATCCGGGTTTGAACTATGGCTACACCTTC
TRBV19	TRBD1	TRBJ2-1	.	CASSIFVVDRAGNEQFF	TGTGCCAGTAGTATATTTGTCGTGGACAGGGCAGGCAATGAGCAGTTCTTC
TRBV6-1	.	TRBJ1-2	.	CASSELPQSGINYGYTF	TGTGCCAGCAGTGAACTCCCCCAGTCGGGTATTAACTATGGCTACACCTTC
TRBV19	.	TRBJ1-4	.	CASSIQGPATNEKLFF	TGTGCCAGTAGTATTCAGGGCCCGGCAACTAATGAAAAACTGTTTTTT
TRBV19	.	TRBJ1-2	.	CASSIVTAHNSYGYTF	TGTGCCAGTAGTATAGTGACAGCCCACAATTCCTATGGCTACACCTTC
TRBV11-2	TRBD1	TRBJ1-3	once	CASSLQGAKGNTIYF	TGTGCCAGCAGCCTACAGGGGGCTAAAGGAAACACCATATATTTT
TRBV5-4	TRBD1	TRBJ2-4	.	CASSLALTGSNIQYF	TGTGCCAGCAGCTTGGCATTGACAGGGAGCAACATTCAGTACTTC
TRBV10-1	TRBD1	TRBJ1-6	once	CASSDDRDNSPLHF	TGCGCCAGCAGTGATGACAGGGATAATTCACCCCTCCACTTT
TRBV19	TRBD2	TRBJ2-2	.	CASTASGSRTGELFF	TGTGCCAGTACGGCTAGCGGGAGTCGAACCGGGGAGCTGTTTTTT
TRBV7-2	TRBD1	TRBJ2-7	.	CASSSFDRGGYEQYF	TGTGCCAGCAGCTCCTTCGACAGGGGGGGTTACGAGCAGTACTTC
TRBV12-3/TRBV12-4	.	TRBJ1-2	.	CASSLEPRGYTF	TGTGCCAGCAGTTTGGAGCCCAGAGGCTACACCTTC
TRBV12-3/TRBV12-4	.	TRBJ2-7	.	CASSSQGYEQYF	TGTGCCAGCAGTTCCCAGGGTTACGAGCAGTACTTC
TRBV19	.	TRBJ1-1	.	CASSIEAAGSMNTEAFF	TGTGCCAGTAGTATAGAGGCGGCAGGGTCGATGAACACTGAAGCTTTCTTT
TRBV7-2	.	TRBJ1-5	.	CASSPQGYQPQHF	TGTGCCAGCAGCCCACAGGGATATCAGCCCCAGCATTTT
TRBV10-1	.	TRBJ1-1	.	CASSVIQGSEAFF	TGCGCCAGCAGTGTGATACAGGGTTCTGAAGCTTTCTTT
TRBV28	.	TRBJ1-1	.	CASSLGGAWNTEAFF	TGTGCCAGCAGTTTAGGGGGGGCCTGGAACACTGAAGCTTTCTTT
TRBV3-1/TRBV3-2	.	TRBJ2-2	.	CASSRSGEGIPGELFF	TGTGCCAGCAGCCGGTCAGGGGAAGGGATCCCCGGGGAGCTGTTTTTT
TRBV15	.	TRBJ2-2	.	CATSRDIQVTGELFF	TGTGCCACCAGCAGAGATATACAAGTCACCGGGGAGCTGTTTTTT
TRBV6-5	.	TRBJ1-5	.	CASSYSDSSNQPQHF	TGTGCCAGCAGTTACTCTGACAGTTCTAATCAGCCCCAGCATTTT
TRBV14	TRBD1	TRBJ1-1	few	CASSPQGARAFF	TGTGCCAGCAGCCCCCAGGGGGCGAGGGCTTTCTTT
TRBV7-6	.	TRBJ1-4	.	CASSPAQVPNEKLFF	TGTGCCAGCAGCCCCGCTCAGGTCCCAAATGAAAAACTGTTTTTT
TRBV4-1	.	TRBJ1-6	few	CASSQDWSGPYESPLHF	TGCGCCAGCAGCCAAGATTGGTCAGGGCCCTATGAATCACCCCTCCACTTT
TRBV5-1	TRBD1	TRBJ2-4	.	CASSLGQVKNIQYF	TGCGCCAGCAGCCTGGGACAGGTAAAAAACATTCAGTACTTC
TRBV27	TRBD2	TRBJ2-2	.	CASSRTGLAVTGELFF	TGTGCCAGCAGTCGGACTGGACTAGCAGTCACCGGGGAGCTGTTTTTT
TRBV5-1	.	TRBJ1-5	.	CASSESGGNQPQHF	TGCGCCAGCAGCGAATCAGGGGGCAATCAGCCCCAGCATTTT
TRBV12-5	.	TRBJ1-4	.	CASGLVRGGIEKLFF	TGTGCTAGTGGTTTGGTACGTGGGGGCATTGAAAAACTGTTTTTT
TRBV5-1	.	TRBJ1-4	.	CASSRGATNEKLFF	TGCGCCAGCTCCCGGGGGGCAACTAATGAAAAACTGTTTTTT
TRBV7-9	.	TRBJ1-2	.	CASSSTGTGGYTF	TGTGCCAGCAGCTCGACAGGAACTGGGGGCTACACCTTC
TRBV5-1	TRBD1	TRBJ1-3	.	CASSLGQGASAGNTIYF	TGCGCCAGCAGCTTGGGACAGGGGGCTTCGGCTGGAAACACCATATATTTT
TRBV10-3	TRBD1	TRBJ1-1	few	CAIWGQGTEAFF	TGTGCCATCTGGGGACAGGGGACTGAAGCTTTCTTT